One sample yielded the 23 T cell receptor beta chains listed below, sequenced in a study of T cells in localized non-small cell lung cancer. Some clones are missing from TCRdb's copy, which holds only in-frame ones; the method was immunoSEQ multiplex PCR. The data show some 64,000 clones, with 85% to 90% seen just once and almost 2% held by the top ten. The source material was peripheral blood, sampled before any cancer treatment. These receptors all come from a woman aged 40-69 years with stage I lung adenocarcinoma.

The V gene is TRBV5-1, the J gene TRBJ1-1; D not resolved. CDR3 size: 13 residues. CDR1 is SGHRS, CDR2 YFSETQ, per germline. V was cut by 3 bases and J by 10 bases, with 16 bases left in between. The CDR3 is CASSSDAGRVAFF. The CDR3 nucleotides are TGCGCCAGCAGCTCCGACGCGGGGAGGGTAGCTTTCTTT.

The table lists this clone with a few counts. CDR3 sequence reads: CASSRQRGQIYEQYF. CDR3 sequence (DNA): TGTGCCAGCAGCAGGCAGAGAGGGCAAATCTACGAGCAGTACTTC. The chain is built from TRBV14 and TRBJ2-7, with a weak D call TRBD2 (5 bases). The CDR3 covers 15 residues. The germline gives CDR1 SGHDN, CDR2 FVKESK. Trimming cost V 5 bases and J 3 bases, with 17 bases left between them.

The chain carries TRBV19 and TRBJ2-6; no definite D call. V lost 0 bases and J 4 bases, leaving 13 bases between the germline ends. The germline gives CDR1 LNHDA, CDR2 SQIVND (reference sequence). The CDR3 is 17 residues long. Written as DNA, the CDR3 is TGTGCCAGTAGTATAGAGAAAGGGTCAGCCGGGGCCAACGTCCTGACTTTC. Translation: CASSIEKGSAGANVLTF.

The genes are TRBV7-2 and TRBJ1-1; D possibly corresponds to TRBD1 (5 bases). CDR1 is SGHTA and CDR2 is FQGNSA in the germline V gene. V lost 5 bases to trimming and J lost 2 bases, with 9 bases between them. There are 13 residues in the CDR3. In DNA form, the CDR3 reads TGTGCCAGCAGCCAACAGGTAAACACTGAAGCTTTCTTT. Translating it yields CASSQQVNTEAFF.

V gene TRBV28 combines with J gene TRBJ1-1; D is ambiguous. CDR3 length: 12 residues. Germline loops: CDR1 MDHEN, CDR2 SYDVKM. Trimming stripped 3 bases from V and 5 bases from J, with 7 bases between. The chain's CDR3 is CASSFPQTEAFF. In nucleotides, the CDR3 is TGTGCCAGCAGTTTTCCCCAAACTGAAGCTTTCTTT.

The chain links TRBV5-6 to TRBJ2-5; TRBD2 aligns across 9 bases. The ends lost 4 bases at V and 5 bases at J; junction bases unmatched: 6. CDR1 is SGHDT and CDR2 is YYEEEE in the germline V gene. The CDR3 loop spans 14 amino acids. This CDR3 is CASSLSGSRETQYF. DNA of the CDR3: TGTGCCAGCAGCCTTAGCGGGAGTAGGGAGACCCAGTACTTC.

This clone was recorded only once. This sequence joins TRBV28 and TRBJ1-5; the match to TRBD1 covers 8 bases. This CDR3 has 16 residues. Germline assignment: CDR1 MDHEN and CDR2 SYDVKM. The V and J ends lost 6 bases and 4 bases, in that order; junction bases with no gene match: 11. The CDR3 DNA follows: TGTGCCAGCAGCCTCCTAGGACAGGGCTGGAATCAGCCCCAGCATTTT. It translates to CASSLLGQGWNQPQHF.

This chain links TRBV6-4 with TRBJ2-1, with D unresolved. CDR3 size: 14 residues. Deletions cut 0 bases from V and 7 bases from J, with 10 bases between. Germline CDR1 and CDR2: MRHNA and SNTAGT. The CDR3 nucleotides are TGTGCCAGCAGTGACTCTCTAGGGCAGAATGAGCAGTTCTTC. Protein: CASSDSLGQNEQFF.

The chain carries TRBV25-1 and TRBJ1-1; D ambiguous. V was shortened by 5 bases and J by 1 base, with 11 bases between the two germline ends. The CDR3 runs 14 residues. Germline lookup yields CDR1 MGHDK and CDR2 SYGVNS. This CDR3 is CASSPPQANTEAFF. CDR3 DNA: TGTGCCAGCAGTCCCCCCCAGGCGAACACTGAAGCTTTCTTT.

The chain couples TRBV7-3 to TRBJ2-2; no reliable D call. This CDR3 comprises 15 residues. V lost 5 bases and J lost 1, with 11 bases in between. CDR1 is SGHTA and CDR2 is FQGTGA in the germline V gene. CDR3 bases: TGTGCCAGCAGCCAAAGAGGCGGGAACACCGGGGAGCTGTTTTTT. Protein product: CASSQRGGNTGELFF.

The chain is built from TRBV5-4 and TRBJ1-2; a possible D gene is TRBD1 (5 bases). Between the trimmed V and J ends, which lost 3 bases and 8 bases, there was a span of 8 bases. The CDR3 length is 11 residues. Germline CDR1 reads SGHNT; CDR2 reads YYREEE (reference sequence). The CDR3 reads CASSSGRGYTF. Here the CDR3 DNA reads TGTGCCAGCAGCTCGGGGCGCGGCTACACCTTC.

The CDR3 coding sequence is TGTGCCAGTAGTAGCATCGTGGGACGGGGAAACTATGGCTACACCTTC. Amino acid sequence: CASSSIVGRGNYGYTF. The chain carries TRBV19 and TRBJ1-2; D is perhaps TRBD1 (5 bases). CDR3 length equals 16 residues. Trimming removed 4 bases at V and 2 bases at J, with 17 bases between. Germline V gene sequence: CDR1 LNHDA, CDR2 SQIVND (reference sequence).

The V and J genes are TRBV10-3 and TRBJ1-2, with 9 bases aligning to TRBD1. Germline V gives CDR1 ENHRY, CDR2 SYGVKD. With V trimmed by 4 bases and J by 8 bases, 8 bases remained unmatched. This CDR3 is 14 amino acids long. The CDR3 reads CAISVGLQGAGYTF. The CDR3 region has the DNA TGTGCCATCAGTGTAGGGTTACAGGGGGCAGGCTACACCTTC.

CDR3: CASSSPGATNEKLFF. Here the CDR3 DNA reads TGTGCCAGCAGCTCCCCAGGGGCAACTAATGAAAAACTGTTTTTT. V and J are TRBV7-9 and TRBJ1-4; a possible D gene is TRBD1 (6 bases). V was pared by 4 bases and J by 0 bases, with 9 bases between. This CDR3 is built from 15 residues. Germline V gene sequence: CDR1 SEHNR, CDR2 FQNEAQ (reference sequence). Combining the CDR3 with reference TRBV7-9 and TRBJ1-4 gives the whole variable domain DTGVSQNPRHKITKRGQNVTFRCDPISEHNRLYWYRQTLGQGPEFLTYFQNEAQLEKSRLLSDRFSAERPKGSFSTLEIQRTEQGDSAMYLCASSSPGATNEKLFFGSGTQLSVL.

This chain uses TRBV7-6 with TRBJ1-2, with D perhaps TRBD1 (5 bases). The V gene's germline CDR1 is SGHVS and CDR2 FNYEAQ. V was trimmed by 5 bases and J by 3 bases, leaving 10 bases between them. The CDR3 spans 13 residues. Here the CDR3 DNA reads TGTGCCAGCAGCAGGGGACCGGACTATGGCTACACCTTC. Amino acid sequence: CASSRGPDYGYTF.

The CDR3 is CASSSPGRPNEKLFF. CDR3 nucleotides: TGTGCCAGCAGCTCCCCAGGGAGGCCTAATGAAAAACTGTTTTTT. This sequence joins TRBV7-9 and TRBJ1-4, with a tentative D call TRBD1 (5 bases). With 4 bases removed from V and 3 bases from J, the gap between germline ends came to 12 bases. Germline V gene lookup returns CDR1 SEHNR and CDR2 FQNEAQ (reference sequence). The CDR3 extends over 15 amino acids.

The rearrangement links TRBV4-1 to TRBJ1-1, with TRBD1 matching over 7 bases. This CDR3 has 17 amino acids. Germline-derived CDR1 and CDR2 are MGHRA and YSYEKL. Trimming removed 0 bases from V and 7 bases from J; junction bases left unmatched: 14. The CDR3 DNA sequence: TGCGCCAGCAGCCAAGATCGAACAGGGGCCACGGGGAGTGAAGCTTTCTTT. It codes for CASSQDRTGATGSEAFF.

The CDR3 region has the DNA TGTGCCAGCTCCATGGGACAGGGTGGAGATACGCAGTATTTT. It codes for CASSMGQGGDTQYF. The chain carries TRBV18 and TRBJ2-3, with 9 positions matching TRBD1. CDR1 is KGHSH and CDR2 is LQKENI in the germline V gene. The CDR3 totals 14 residues. V trimming: 6 bases; J trimming: 5 bases; junction bases outside the gene matches: 6.

This chain joins TRBV27 and TRBJ1-1; 8 bases are shared with TRBD1. Germline V CDR1 and CDR2: MNHEY, SMNVEV (reference sequence). This CDR3 comprises 14 residues. J lost 4 bases, V lost 6 bases, and 7 bases had no gene match. This chain's CDR3 is CASRRNTGGTEAFF. The CDR3 nucleotides are TGTGCCAGCAGGCGGAATACAGGGGGCACTGAAGCTTTCTTT.

This chain uses TRBV28 with TRBJ1-2; D may be TRBD1 (6 bases). Looked up from germline, CDR1 is MDHEN and CDR2 is SYDVKM. Trimming pared 3 bases from V and 2 bases from J, leaving 16 bases between. The CDR3 totals 16 residues. CDR3 sequence reads: CASSFPRGGGNYGYTF. CDR3 nucleotide sequence: TGTGCCAGCAGTTTCCCCAGAGGGGGTGGAAACTATGGCTACACCTTC.

The chain combines TRBV12-5 with TRBJ1-1, with no clear D. Germline V lookup: CDR1 LGHNT, CDR2 FRNRAP. The CDR3 is 11 residues long. Trimming cost V 3 bases and J 6 bases, with 5 bases left between them. The CDR3 loop reads CASGFYAEAFF. In DNA form, the CDR3 reads TGTGCTAGTGGTTTTTACGCTGAAGCTTTCTTT.

The rearrangement links TRBV5-1 to TRBJ1-3; TRBD1 might be the D (6 bases). The CDR3 is made up of 16 amino acids. The V and J ends lost 1 base and 0 bases respectively, with 11 bases between them. Looked up from germline, CDR1 is SGHRS and CDR2 is YFSETQ. CDR3 loop: CASSLQGPNSGNTIYF. CDR3 nucleotide sequence: TGCGCCAGCAGCTTGCAGGGGCCGAACTCTGGAAACACCATATATTTT.

V is TRBV6-5 and J is TRBJ1-2, with D uncertain. The germline V and J ends were trimmed by 6 bases and 4 bases, with 18 bases remaining between them. CDR1 and CDR2 from the germline V gene are MNHEY and SVGAGI. This CDR3 has 15 amino acids. The CDR3 DNA reads as TGTGCCAGCAGCCCCTCCCGTGGGGAAAGCTATGGCTACACCTTC. Its protein product is CASSPSRGESYGYTF.